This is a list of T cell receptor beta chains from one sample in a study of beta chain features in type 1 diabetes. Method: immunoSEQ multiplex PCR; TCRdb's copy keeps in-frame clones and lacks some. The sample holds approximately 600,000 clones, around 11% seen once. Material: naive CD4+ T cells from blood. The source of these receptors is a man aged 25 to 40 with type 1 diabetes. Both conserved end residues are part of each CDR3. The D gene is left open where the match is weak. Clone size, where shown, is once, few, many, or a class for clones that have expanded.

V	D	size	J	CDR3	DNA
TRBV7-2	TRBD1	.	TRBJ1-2	CASSLGWTGVNGYTF	TGTGCCAGCAGCTTAGGTTGGACAGGGGTAAATGGCTACACCTTC
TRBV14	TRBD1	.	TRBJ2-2	CASSPGQGKLFF	TGTGCCAGCAGCCCCGGACAGGGCAAGCTGTTTTTT
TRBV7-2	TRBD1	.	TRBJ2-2	CASSLALGTGYKVGELFF	TGTGCCAGCAGCTTAGCGCTGGGGACAGGGTATAAAGTCGGGGAGCTGTTTTTT
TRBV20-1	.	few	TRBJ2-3	CSARDWATQYF	TGCAGTGCTAGAGATTGGGCCACGCAGTATTTT
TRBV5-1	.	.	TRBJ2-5	CASIYSPGAGETQYF	TGCGCCAGCATCTACTCCCCCGGGGCAGGAGAGACCCAGTACTTC
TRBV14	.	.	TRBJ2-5	CASSLRGYQETQYF	TGTGCCAGCAGCCTGAGGGGGTACCAAGAGACCCAGTACTTC
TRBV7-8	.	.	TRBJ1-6	CASSLVGVGSPLHF	TGTGCCAGCAGCTTAGTAGGGGTGGGCTCACCCCTCCACTTT
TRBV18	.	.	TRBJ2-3	CASSPSGQENTQYF	TGTGCCAGCTCACCCAGTGGGCAGGAGAATACGCAGTATTTT
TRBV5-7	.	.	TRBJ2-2	CASSLAQPGWSTGELFF	TGTGCCAGCAGCTTGGCACAGCCTGGGTGGTCCACCGGGGAGCTGTTTTTT
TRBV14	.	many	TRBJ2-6	CASSPRFTSGANVLTF	TGTGCCAGCAGCCCAAGATTTACCTCTGGGGCCAACGTCCTGACTTTC
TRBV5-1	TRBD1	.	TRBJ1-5	CASSYGQGGQPQHF	TGCGCCAGCAGCTATGGACAGGGAGGACAGCCCCAGCATTTT
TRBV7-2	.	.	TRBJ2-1	CASSVVSQGGEQFF	TGTGCCAGCAGCGTCGTGTCCCAGGGTGGTGAGCAGTTCTTC
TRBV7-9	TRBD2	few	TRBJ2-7	CASSRPSGAFSYEQYF	TGTGCCAGCAGCAGGCCTAGCGGGGCTTTTTCCTACGAGCAGTACTTC
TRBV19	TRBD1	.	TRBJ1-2	CASSKGAPGGPYGYTF	TGTGCCAGTAGTAAGGGGGCCCCGGGAGGGCCCTATGGCTACACCTTC
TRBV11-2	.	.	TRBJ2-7	CASSLNRQGYEQYF	TGTGCCAGCAGCTTAAACCGGCAGGGCTACGAGCAGTACTTC
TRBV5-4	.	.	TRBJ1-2	CASWVKDSHYGYTF	TGTGCCAGCTGGGTGAAGGACAGCCACTATGGCTACACCTTC
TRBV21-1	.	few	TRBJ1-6	CAGPLQAAGDSPLHF	TGTGCCGGCCCGTTACAGGCGGCAGGGGATTCACCCCTCCACTTT
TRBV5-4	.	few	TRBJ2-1	CASSLVGSATYNEQFF	TGTGCCAGCAGCTTGGTGGGTAGCGCAACCTACAATGAGCAGTTCTTC
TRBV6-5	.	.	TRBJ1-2	CASRVDSNYGYTF	TGTGCCAGCAGAGTGGACAGTAACTATGGCTACACCTTC
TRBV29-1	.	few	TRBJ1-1	CSVAEGIKTEAFF	TGCAGCGTGGCAGAGGGGATCAAAACTGAAGCTTTCTTT
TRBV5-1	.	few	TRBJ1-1	CASSLGTENTEAFF	TGCGCCAGCAGCTTGGGGACAGAGAACACTGAAGCTTTCTTT
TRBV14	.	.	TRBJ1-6	CASSQGQNTNSPLHF	TGTGCCAGCAGCCAAGGGCAGAATACTAATTCACCCCTCCACTTT
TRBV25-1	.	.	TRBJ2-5	CASSPDAGQETQYF	TGTGCCAGCAGTCCAGACGCGGGCCAAGAGACCCAGTACTTC
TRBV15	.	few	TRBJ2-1	CATSRRRGHRYYNEQFF	TGTGCCACCAGCAGGCGGAGGGGCCACAGATACTACAATGAGCAGTTCTTC
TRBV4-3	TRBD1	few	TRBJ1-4	CASSRRTFPGTGNEKLFF	TGCGCCAGCAGCCGCCGGACTTTCCCCGGGACAGGGAATGAAAAACTGTTTTTT
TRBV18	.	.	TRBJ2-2	CASSPNSGTGELFF	TGTGCCAGCTCACCTAACAGCGGCACCGGGGAGCTGTTTTTT
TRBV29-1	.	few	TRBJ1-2	CSVAGGQWGYTF	TGCAGCGTCGCCGGGGGACAATGGGGCTACACCTTC
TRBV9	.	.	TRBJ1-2	CASSPQTDGYTF	TGTGCCAGCAGCCCTCAGACAGACGGCTACACCTTC
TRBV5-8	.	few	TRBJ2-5	CASSWGGGETQYF	TGTGCCAGCAGCTGGGGTGGAGGAGAGACCCAGTACTTC
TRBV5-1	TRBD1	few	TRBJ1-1	CASSLSTGSNTEAFF	TGCGCCAGCAGCTTATCGACAGGGTCAAACACTGAAGCTTTCTTT
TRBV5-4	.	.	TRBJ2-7	CASSLAGGPSYF	TGTGCCAGCAGCTTGGCCGGTGGGCCCAGTTACTTC
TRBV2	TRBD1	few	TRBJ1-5	CASKGTGDQPQHF	TGTGCCAGCAAAGGGACAGGGGATCAGCCCCAGCATTTT
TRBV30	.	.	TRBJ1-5	CAWSITGYEGQPQHF	TGTGCCTGGAGCATTACAGGGTATGAGGGTCAGCCCCAGCATTTT
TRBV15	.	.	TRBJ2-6	CATSRGDTGANVLTF	TGTGCCACCAGCAGAGGAGACACTGGGGCCAACGTCCTGACTTTC
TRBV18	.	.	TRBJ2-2	CASSPRESSGELFF	TGTGCCAGCTCACCGAGGGAAAGCTCCGGGGAGCTGTTTTTT
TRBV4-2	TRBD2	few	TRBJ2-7	CASSQDPNSGVIYEQYF	TGTGCCAGCAGCCAAGACCCCAATAGCGGGGTTATATACGAGCAGTACTTC
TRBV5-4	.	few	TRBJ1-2	CASSLAGKGYTF	TGTGCCAGCAGCTTAGCAGGGAAGGGCTACACCTTC
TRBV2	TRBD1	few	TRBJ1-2	CASGDRNYGYTF	TGTGCCAGCGGGGACAGAAACTATGGCTACACCTTC